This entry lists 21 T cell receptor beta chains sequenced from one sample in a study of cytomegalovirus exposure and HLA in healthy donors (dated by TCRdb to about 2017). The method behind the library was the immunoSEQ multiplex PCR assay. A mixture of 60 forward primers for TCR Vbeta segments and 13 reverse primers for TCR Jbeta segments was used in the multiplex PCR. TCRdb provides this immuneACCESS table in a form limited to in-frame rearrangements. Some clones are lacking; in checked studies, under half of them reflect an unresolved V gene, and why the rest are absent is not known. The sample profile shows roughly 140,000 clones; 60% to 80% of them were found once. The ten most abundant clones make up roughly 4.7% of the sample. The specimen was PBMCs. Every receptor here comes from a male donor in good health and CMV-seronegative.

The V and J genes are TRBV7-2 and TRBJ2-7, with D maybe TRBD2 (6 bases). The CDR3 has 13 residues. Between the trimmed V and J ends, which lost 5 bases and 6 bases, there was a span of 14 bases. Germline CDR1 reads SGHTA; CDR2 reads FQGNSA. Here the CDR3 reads CASSAGGGLEQYF. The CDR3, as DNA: TGTGCCAGCAGCGCCGGGGGTGGCCTCGAGCAGTACTTC.

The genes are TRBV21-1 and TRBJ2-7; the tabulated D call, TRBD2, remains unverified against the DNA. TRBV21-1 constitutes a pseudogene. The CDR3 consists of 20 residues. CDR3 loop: CASSKAQPGLAGDSSYEQYF. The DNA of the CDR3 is TGTGCCAGCAGCAAAGCGCAGCCGGGACTAGCGGGGGATAGCTCCTACGAGCAGTACTTC.

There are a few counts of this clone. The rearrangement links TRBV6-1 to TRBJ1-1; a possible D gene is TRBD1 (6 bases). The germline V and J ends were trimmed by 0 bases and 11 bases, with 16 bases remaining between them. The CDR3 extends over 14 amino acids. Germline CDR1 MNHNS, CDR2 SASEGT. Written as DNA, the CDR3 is TGTGCCAGCAGTGAAGCGCTCAGGGGCGCACGGGCTTTCTTT. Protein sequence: CASSEALRGARAFF.

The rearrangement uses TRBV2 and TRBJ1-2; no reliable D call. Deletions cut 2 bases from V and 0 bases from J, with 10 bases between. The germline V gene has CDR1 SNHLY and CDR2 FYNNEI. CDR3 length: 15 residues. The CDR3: CASSEMQATNYGYTF. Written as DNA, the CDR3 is TGTGCCAGCAGTGAAATGCAAGCGACTAACTATGGCTACACCTTC.

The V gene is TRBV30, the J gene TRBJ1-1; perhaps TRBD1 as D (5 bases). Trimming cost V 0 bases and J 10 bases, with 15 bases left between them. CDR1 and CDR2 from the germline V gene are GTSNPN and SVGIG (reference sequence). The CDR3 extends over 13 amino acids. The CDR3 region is CAWSVGGGRGAFF. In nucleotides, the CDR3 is TGTGCCTGGAGTGTGGGCGGGGGACGCGGAGCTTTCTTT.

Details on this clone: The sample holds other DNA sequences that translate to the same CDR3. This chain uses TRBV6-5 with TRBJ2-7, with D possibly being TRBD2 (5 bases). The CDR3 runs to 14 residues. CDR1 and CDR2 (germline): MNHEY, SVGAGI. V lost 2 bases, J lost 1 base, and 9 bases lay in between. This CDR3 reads CASSYEEGSYEQYF. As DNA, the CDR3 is TGTGCCAGCAGTTACGAAGAGGGATCCTACGAGCAGTACTTC.

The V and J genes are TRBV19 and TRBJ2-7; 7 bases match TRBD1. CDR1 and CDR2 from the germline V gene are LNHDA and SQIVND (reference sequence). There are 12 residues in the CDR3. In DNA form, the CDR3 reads TGTACAACAGGGGAAGGTTCCTACGAGCAGTACTTC. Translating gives CTTGEGSYEQYF.

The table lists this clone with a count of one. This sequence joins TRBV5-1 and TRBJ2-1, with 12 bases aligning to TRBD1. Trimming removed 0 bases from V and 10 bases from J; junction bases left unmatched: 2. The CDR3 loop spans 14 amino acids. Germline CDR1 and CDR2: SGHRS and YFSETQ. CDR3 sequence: CASSLEGTGGEQFF. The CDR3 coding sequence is TGCGCCAGCAGCTTGGAGGGGACAGGGGGCGAGCAGTTCTTC. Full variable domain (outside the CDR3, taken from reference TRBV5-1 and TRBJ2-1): KAGVTQTPRYLIKTRGQQVTLSCSPISGHRSVSWYQQTPGQGLQFLFEYFSETQRNKGNFPGRFSGRQFSNSRSEMNVSTLELGDSALYLCASSLEGTGGEQFFGPGTRLTVL.

In nucleotides, the CDR3 is TGTGCCAGCAGGGCTTGGGGGGGGATCAATCAGCCCCAGCATTTT. It specifies CASRAWGGINQPQHF. V gene TRBV5-6 combines with J gene TRBJ1-5, with D possibly matching TRBD1 (5 bases). Trimming shortened V by 5 bases and J by 3 bases, and 15 bases separated the two germline ends. Germline V gene lookup returns CDR1 SGHDT and CDR2 YYEEEE. The CDR3 covers 15 residues.

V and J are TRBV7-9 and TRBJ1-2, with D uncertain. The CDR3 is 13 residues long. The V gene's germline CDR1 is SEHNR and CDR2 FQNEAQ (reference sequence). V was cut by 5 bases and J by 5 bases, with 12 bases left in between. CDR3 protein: CASSAGAFYGYTF. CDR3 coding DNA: TGTGCCAGCAGCGCGGGCGCGTTTTATGGCTACACCTTC.

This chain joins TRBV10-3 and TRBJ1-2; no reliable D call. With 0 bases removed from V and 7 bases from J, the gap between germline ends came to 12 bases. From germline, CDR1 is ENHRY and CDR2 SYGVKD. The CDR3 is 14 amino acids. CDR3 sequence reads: CAISESAGPSGYTF. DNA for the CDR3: TGTGCCATCAGTGAGTCCGCAGGCCCCAGTGGCTACACCTTC.

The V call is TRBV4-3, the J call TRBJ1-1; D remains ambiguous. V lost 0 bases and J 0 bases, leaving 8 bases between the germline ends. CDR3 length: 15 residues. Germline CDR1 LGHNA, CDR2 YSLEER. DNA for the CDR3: TGCGCCAGCAGCCAAGATTGGAGGGTGAACACTGAAGCTTTCTTT. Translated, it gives CASSQDWRVNTEAFF.

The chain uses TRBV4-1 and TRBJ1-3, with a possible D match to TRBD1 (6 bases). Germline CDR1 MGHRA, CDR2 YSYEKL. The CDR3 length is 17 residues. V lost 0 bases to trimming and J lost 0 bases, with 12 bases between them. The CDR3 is CASSQDFRTASGNTIYF. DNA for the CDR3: TGCGCCAGCAGCCAAGATTTCCGGACAGCCTCTGGAAACACCATATATTTT.

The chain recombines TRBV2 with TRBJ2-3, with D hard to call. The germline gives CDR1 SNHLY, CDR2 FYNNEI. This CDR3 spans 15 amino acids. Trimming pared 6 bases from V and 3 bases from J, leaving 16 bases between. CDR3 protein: CASSGSLSRTDTQYF. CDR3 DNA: TGTGCCAGCAGCGGGTCACTCAGCCGAACAGATACGCAGTATTTT.

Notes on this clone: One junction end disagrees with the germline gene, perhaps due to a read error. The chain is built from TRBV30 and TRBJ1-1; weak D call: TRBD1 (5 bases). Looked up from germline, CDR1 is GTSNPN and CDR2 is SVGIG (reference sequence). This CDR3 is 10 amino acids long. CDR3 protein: CAWSLFRGCF. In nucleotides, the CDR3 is TGTGCCTGGAGTCTCTTCCGGGGGTGCTTT.

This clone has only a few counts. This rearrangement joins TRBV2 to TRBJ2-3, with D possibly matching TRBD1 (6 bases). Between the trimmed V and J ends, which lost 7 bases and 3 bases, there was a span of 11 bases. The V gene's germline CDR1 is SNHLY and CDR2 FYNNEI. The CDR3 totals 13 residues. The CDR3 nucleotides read TGTGCCAGCATATGGACAGAAACAGATACGCAGTATTTT. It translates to CASIWTETDTQYF.

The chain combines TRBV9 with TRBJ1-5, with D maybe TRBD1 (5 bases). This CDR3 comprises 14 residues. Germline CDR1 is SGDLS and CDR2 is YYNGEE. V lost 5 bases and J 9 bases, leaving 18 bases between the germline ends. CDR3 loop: CASSETSGRSPQHF. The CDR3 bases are TGTGCCAGCAGTGAGACTTCAGGGCGCTCGCCCCAGCATTTT.

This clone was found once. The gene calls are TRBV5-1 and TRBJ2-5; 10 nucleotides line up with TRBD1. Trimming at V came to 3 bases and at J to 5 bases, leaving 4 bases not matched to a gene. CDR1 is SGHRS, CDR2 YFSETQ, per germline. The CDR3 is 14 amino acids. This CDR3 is CASSSGQGRETQYF. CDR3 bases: TGCGCCAGCAGCTCGGGACAGGGGAGGGAGACCCAGTACTTC.

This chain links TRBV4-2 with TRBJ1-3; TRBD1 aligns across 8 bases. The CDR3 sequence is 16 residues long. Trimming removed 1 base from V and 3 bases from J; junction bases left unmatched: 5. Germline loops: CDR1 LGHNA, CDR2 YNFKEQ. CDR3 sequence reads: CASSQAQGAGGNTIYF. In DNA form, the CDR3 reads TGTGCCAGCAGCCAAGCCCAGGGGGCAGGTGGAAACACCATATATTTT.

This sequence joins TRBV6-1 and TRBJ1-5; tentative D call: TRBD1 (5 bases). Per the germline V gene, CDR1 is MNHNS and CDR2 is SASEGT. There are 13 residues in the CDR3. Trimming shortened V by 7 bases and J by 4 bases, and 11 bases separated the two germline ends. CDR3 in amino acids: CASTLQENQPQHF. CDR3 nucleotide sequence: TGTGCCAGCACCCTACAGGAAAATCAGCCCCAGCATTTT.

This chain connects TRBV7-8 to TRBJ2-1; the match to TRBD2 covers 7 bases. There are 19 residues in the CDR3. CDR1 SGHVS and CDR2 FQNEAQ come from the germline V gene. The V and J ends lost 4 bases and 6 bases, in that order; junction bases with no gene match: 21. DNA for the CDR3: TGTGCCAGCAGCTCTGAACGTCGACTAGCAGTCCCGAGGGGCAATGAGCAGTTCTTC. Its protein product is CASSSERRLAVPRGNEQFF.